The source of this T cell receptor beta chain is a study of shared clonotypes between healthy human individuals. Germline CDR1 and CDR2: SGHRS and YFSETQ. V was trimmed by 0 bases and J by 0 bases, leaving 10 bases between them. This CDR3 has 16 amino acids. Clones were read by immunoSEQ multiplex PCR, and TCRdb kept only the in-frame ones, dropping some. In the table there are around 530,000 clones, around 76% of which are singletons. The sequenced sample consisted of PBMCs. The rearrangement joins TRBV5-1 to TRBJ1-3; D is undetermined. The receptor was isolated from a woman between 40 and 50 years old in good health. Some clones in this sample may be carry-over from other donors' samples. CDR3 nucleotide sequence: TGCGCCAGCAGCTTGGACCTACAAGACTCTGGAAACACCATATATTTT. As protein: CASSLDLQDSGNTIYF.